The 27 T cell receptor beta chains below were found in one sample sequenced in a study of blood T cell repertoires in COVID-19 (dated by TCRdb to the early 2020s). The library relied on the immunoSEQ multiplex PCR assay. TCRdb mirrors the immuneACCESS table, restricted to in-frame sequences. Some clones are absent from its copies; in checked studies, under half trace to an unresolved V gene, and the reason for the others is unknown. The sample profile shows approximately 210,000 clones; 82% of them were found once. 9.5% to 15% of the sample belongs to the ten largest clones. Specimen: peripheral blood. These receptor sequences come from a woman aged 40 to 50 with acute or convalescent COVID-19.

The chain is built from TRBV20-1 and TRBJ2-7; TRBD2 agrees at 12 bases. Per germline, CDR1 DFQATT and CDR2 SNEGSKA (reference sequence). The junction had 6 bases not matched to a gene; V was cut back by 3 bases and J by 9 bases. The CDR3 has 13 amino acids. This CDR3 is CSASRLAGGVQYF. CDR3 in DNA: TGCAGTGCTAGTCGCCTAGCGGGAGGGGTGCAGTACTTC.

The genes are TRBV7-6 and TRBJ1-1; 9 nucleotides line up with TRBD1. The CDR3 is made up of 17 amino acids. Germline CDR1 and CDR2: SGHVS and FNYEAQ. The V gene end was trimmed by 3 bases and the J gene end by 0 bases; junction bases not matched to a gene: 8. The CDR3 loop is CASSFFQQGAMNTEAFF. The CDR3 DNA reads TGTGCCAGCAGCTTCTTTCAACAGGGGGCTATGAACACTGAAGCTTTCTTT.

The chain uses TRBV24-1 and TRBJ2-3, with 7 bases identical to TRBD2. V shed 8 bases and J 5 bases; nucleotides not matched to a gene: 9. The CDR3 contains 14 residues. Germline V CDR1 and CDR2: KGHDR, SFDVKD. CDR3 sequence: CATTGGRGGDTQYF. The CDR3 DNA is TGTGCCACCACTGGCGGGAGAGGCGGAGATACGCAGTATTTT.

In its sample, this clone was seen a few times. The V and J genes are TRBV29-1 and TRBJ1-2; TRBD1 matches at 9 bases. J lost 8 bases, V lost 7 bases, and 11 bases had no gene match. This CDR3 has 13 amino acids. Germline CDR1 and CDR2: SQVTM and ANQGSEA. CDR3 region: CSGGQGKGKGYTF. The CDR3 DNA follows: TGCAGCGGGGGACAGGGAAAGGGGAAGGGCTACACCTTC.

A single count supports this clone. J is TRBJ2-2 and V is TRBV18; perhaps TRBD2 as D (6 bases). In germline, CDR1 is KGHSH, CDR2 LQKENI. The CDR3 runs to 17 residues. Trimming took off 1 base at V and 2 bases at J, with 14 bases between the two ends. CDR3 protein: CASSPQDGGRNTGELFF. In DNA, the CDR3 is TGTGCCAGCTCACCACAGGACGGGGGACGAAACACCGGGGAGCTGTTTTTT.

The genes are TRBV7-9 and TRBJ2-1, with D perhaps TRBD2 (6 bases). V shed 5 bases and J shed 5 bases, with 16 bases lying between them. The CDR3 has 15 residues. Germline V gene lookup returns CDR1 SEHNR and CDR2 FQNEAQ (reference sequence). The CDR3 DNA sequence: TGTGCCAGCAGCCAGAAAGGCGGGACCCACAATGAGCAGTTCTTC. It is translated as CASSQKGGTHNEQFF.

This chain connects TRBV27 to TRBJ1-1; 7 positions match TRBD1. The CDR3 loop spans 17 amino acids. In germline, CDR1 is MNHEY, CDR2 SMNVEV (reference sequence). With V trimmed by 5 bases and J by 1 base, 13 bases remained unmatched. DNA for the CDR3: TGTGCCAGCAGTGGCTCTAGGGGGACAGATGGGAACACTGAAGCTTTCTTT. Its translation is CASSGSRGTDGNTEAFF.

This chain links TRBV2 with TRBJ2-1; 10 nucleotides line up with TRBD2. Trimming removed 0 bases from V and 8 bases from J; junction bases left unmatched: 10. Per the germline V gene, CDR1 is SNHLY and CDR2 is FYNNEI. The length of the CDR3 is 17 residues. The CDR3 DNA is TGTGCCAGCAGTGAAGCGGTGGCTAGCGGGAGTAGTCATGAGCAGTTCTTC. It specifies CASSEAVASGSSHEQFF.

CDR3 DNA: TGTGCCAGCAGCCGCGGGGATGAGCAGTTCTTC. This sequence encodes CASSRGDEQFF. The chain has TRBV11-3 and TRBJ2-1; the D gene is possibly TRBD2 (6 bases). Trimming left V 5 bases short and J 8 bases short, with 7 bases between. The CDR3 runs to 11 residues. Germline values: CDR1 SGHNT, CDR2 YENEEA.

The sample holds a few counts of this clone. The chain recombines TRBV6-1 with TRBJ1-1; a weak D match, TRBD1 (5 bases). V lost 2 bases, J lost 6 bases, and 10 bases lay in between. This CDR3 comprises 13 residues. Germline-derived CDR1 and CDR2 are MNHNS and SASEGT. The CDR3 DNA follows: TGTGCCAGCAGTGAAAATGGGGGGTCTGAAGCTTTCTTT. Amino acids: CASSENGGSEAFF.

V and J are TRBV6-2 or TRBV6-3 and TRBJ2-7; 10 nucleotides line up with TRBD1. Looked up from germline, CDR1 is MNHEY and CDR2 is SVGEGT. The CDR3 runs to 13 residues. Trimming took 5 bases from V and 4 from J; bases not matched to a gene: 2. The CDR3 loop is CASSRDRGYEQYF. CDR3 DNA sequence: TGTGCCAGCAGTAGGGACAGGGGTTACGAGCAGTACTTC.

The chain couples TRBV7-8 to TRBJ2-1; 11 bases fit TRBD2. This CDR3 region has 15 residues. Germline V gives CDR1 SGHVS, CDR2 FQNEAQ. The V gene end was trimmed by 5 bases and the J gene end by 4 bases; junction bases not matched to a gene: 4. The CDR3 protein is CASSLGTSGYNEQFF. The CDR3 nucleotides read TGTGCCAGCAGCCTGGGGACTAGCGGTTACAATGAGCAGTTCTTC.

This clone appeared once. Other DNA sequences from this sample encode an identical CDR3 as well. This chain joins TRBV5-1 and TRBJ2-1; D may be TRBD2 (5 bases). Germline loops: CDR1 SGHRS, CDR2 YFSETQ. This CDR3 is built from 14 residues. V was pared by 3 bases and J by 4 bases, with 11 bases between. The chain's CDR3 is CASSSAGGYNEQFF. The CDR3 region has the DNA TGCGCCAGCAGCTCGGCGGGCGGGTACAATGAGCAGTTCTTC.

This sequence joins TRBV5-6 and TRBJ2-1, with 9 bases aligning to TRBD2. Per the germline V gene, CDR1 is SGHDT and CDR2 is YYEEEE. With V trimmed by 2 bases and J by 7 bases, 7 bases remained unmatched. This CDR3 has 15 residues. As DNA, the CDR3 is TGTGCCAGCAGCTTTCAACTAGCGGGTCGAAATGAGCAGTTCTTC. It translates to CASSFQLAGRNEQFF.

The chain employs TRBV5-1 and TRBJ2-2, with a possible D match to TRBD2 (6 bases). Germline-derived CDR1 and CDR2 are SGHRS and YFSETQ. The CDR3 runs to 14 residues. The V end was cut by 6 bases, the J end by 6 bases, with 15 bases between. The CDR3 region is CASMSVLASGELFF. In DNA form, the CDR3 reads TGCGCCAGCATGTCCGTTCTAGCGTCCGGGGAGCTGTTTTTT.

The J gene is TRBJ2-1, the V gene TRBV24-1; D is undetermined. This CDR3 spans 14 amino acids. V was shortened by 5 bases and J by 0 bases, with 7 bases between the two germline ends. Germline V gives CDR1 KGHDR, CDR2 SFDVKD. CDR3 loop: CATSGLVSYNEQFF. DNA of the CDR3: TGTGCCACCAGTGGGCTAGTCTCCTACAATGAGCAGTTCTTC.

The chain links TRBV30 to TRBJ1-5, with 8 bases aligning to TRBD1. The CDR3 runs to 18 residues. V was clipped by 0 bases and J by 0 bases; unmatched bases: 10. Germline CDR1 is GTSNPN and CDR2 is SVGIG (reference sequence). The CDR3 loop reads CAWSVRFLTGASNQPQHF. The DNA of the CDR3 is TGTGCCTGGAGTGTACGGTTTTTGACAGGGGCTAGCAATCAGCCCCAGCATTTT.

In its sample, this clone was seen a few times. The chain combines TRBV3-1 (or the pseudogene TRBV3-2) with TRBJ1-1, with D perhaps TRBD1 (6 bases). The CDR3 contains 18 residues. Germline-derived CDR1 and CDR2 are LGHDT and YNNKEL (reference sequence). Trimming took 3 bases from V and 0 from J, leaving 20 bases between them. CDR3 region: CASSHPGWGGSMNTEAFF. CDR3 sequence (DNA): TGTGCCAGCAGCCATCCAGGGTGGGGGGGCTCAATGAACACTGAAGCTTTCTTT.

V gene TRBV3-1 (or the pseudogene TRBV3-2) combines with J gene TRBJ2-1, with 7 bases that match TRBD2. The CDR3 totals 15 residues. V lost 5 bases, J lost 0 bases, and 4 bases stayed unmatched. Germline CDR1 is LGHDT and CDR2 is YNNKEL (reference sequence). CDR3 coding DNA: TGTGCCAGCAGCGAAAGCGGGATCTCCTACAATGAGCAGTTCTTC. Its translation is CASSESGISYNEQFF.

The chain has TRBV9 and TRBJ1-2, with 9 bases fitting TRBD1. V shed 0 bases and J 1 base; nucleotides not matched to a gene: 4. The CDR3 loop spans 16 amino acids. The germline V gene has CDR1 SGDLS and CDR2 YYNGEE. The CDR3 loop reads CASSVEGQGNNYGYTF. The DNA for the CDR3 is TGTGCCAGCAGCGTAGAGGGACAGGGAAATAACTATGGCTACACCTTC.

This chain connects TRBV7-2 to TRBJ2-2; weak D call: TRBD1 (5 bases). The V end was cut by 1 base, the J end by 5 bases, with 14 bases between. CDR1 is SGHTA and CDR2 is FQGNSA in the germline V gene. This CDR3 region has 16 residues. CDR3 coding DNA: TGTGCCAGCAGCTTAGGACTGGGGCGAAGGACCGGGGAGCTGTTTTTT. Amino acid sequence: CASSLGLGRRTGELFF.

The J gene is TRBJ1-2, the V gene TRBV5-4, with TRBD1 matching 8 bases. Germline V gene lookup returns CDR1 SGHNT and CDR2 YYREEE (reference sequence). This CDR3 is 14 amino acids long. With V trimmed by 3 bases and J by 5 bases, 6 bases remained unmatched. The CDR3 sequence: CASSSPTGEYGYTF. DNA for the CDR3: TGTGCCAGCAGCTCGCCGACAGGGGAGTATGGCTACACCTTC. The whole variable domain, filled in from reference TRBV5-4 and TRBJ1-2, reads ETGVTQSPTHLIKTRGQQVTLRCSSQSGHNTVSWYQQALGQGPQFIFQYYREEENGRGNFPPRFSGLQFPNYSSELNVNALELDDSALYLCASSSPTGEYGYTFGSGTRLTVV.

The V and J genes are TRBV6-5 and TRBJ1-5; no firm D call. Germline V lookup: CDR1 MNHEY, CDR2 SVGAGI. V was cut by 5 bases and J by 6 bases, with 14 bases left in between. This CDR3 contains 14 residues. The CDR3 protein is CASSNEALGQPQHF. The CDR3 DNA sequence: TGTGCCAGCAGTAATGAGGCGCTTGGTCAGCCCCAGCATTTT.

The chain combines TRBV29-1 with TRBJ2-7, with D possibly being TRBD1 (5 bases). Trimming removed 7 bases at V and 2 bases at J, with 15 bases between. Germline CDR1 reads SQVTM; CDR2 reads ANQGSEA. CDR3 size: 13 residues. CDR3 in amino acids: CSAYGARTYEQYF. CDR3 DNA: TGCAGCGCTTATGGGGCGCGTACCTACGAGCAGTACTTC.

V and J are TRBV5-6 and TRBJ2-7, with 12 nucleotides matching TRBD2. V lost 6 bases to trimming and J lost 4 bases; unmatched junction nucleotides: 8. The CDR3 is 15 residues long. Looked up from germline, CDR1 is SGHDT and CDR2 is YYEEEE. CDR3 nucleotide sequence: TGTGCCAGCAACGGACTAGCGGGAACTTCGTACGAGCAGTACTTC. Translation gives CASNGLAGTSYEQYF.

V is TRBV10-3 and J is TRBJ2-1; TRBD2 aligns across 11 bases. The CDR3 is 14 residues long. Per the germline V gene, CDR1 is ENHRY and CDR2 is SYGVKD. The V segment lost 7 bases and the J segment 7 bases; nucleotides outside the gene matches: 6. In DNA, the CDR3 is TGTGCCATCACGGGGCTAGCGGGAGGAAATGAGCAGTTCTTC. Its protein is CAITGLAGGNEQFF.

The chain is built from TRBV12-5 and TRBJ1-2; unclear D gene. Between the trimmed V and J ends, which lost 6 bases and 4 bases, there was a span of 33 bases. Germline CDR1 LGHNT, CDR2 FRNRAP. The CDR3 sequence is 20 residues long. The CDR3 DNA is TGTGCTAGTGGCTTCGCCCTCCCCTTTGGGGAGAGTACCTCGGGCTATGGCTACACCTTC. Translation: CASGFALPFGESTSGYGYTF.